This is a list of T cell receptor beta chains from one sample in a study of cytomegalovirus exposure and HLA in healthy donors. Here immunoSEQ multiplex PCR was the method, and the copy in TCRdb shows in-frame clones only, minus some. The sample holds 120,000 or so clones, under 12% seen once. The sample consisted of PBMCs. The source is a woman between 18 and 30 years old in good health and CMV-seropositive. Each CDR3 is given with its conserved first and last residue. D genes are given only for firm matches. Clone sizes are given selectively: once, few, many, or a class where the clone is expanded.

abundance	d_gene	j_gene	v_gene	CDR3aa	CDR3nt
few	TRBD1	TRBJ1-1	TRBV6-1	CASSEDRAVFEAFF	TGTGCCAGCAGTGAGGACAGGGCCGTATTCGAAGCTTTCTTT
NA	TRBD2	TRBJ2-7	TRBV19	CASSRLAGKVEQYF	TGTGCCAGTAGTCGACTAGCGGGCAAGGTCGAGCAGTACTTC
few	NA	TRBJ1-5	TRBV18	CASSPGLMNNQPQHF	TGTGCCAGCTCACCGGGACTAATGAACAATCAGCCCCAGCATTTT
NA	NA	TRBJ2-3	TRBV30	CAWSVVGDTQYF	TGTGCCTGGAGTGTGGTCGGAGATACGCAGTATTTT
NA	NA	TRBJ2-6	TRBV2	CASMFEVAGANVLTF	TGTGCCAGCATGTTCGAGGTAGCTGGGGCCAACGTCCTGACTTTC
NA	NA	TRBJ2-7	TRBV5-1	CASSLGGGPYEQYF	TGCGCCAGCAGCTTGGGAGGAGGCCCCTACGAGCAGTACTTC
NA	TRBD1	TRBJ2-1	TRBV5-8	CASRQGIIYNEQFF	TGTGCCAGCCGACAGGGGATTATTTACAATGAGCAGTTCTTC
few	TRBD2	TRBJ2-7	TRBV7-8	CASSPGTSGRWEQYF	TGTGCCAGCAGCCCTGGGACTAGCGGGAGGTGGGAGCAGTACTTC
NA	NA	TRBJ2-1	TRBV7-3	CASSRGTGDGNEQFF	TGTGCCAGCAGTCGGGGGACGGGAGATGGGAATGAGCAGTTCTTC
few	TRBD1	TRBJ1-2	TRBV10-3	CAIPGTDGYTF	TGTGCCATTCCCGGGACAGACGGCTACACCTTC
few	NA	TRBJ1-1	TRBV14	CASSQERATEAFF	TGTGCCAGCAGCCAAGAGAGGGCCACTGAAGCTTTCTTT
NA	NA	TRBJ1-2	TRBV7-9	CATQLMGEEGYTF	TGTGCCACACAGCTTATGGGGGAGGAAGGCTACACCTTC
few	NA	TRBJ2-7	TRBV11-3	CASSSGQTEQYF	TGTGCCAGCAGCTCCGGACAGACCGAGCAGTACTTC